The 24 T cell receptor beta chains below were found in one sample sequenced in a study of OX40 agonist ivuxolimab in advanced cancers. TCRdb keeps only in-frame clones here, not all; method: immunoSEQ multiplex PCR. The profile shows around 95,000 clones, about 88% of them singletons. Sequencing used CD4+ or CD8+ T cells sorted from blood, obtained in a trial of the OX40 agonist ivuxolimab. The receptors come from an adult with an advanced solid tumor such as melanoma, head and neck, liver or kidney cancer.

The V gene is TRBV15, the J gene TRBJ2-1, with TRBD2 matching over 11 bases. Germline values: CDR1 LNHNV, CDR2 YYDKDF (reference sequence). V was clipped by 1 base and J by 9 bases; unmatched bases: 5. The CDR3 totals 15 residues. Here the CDR3 DNA reads TGTGCCACCAGCAGAGCCATACTAGCGGGAGTTGAGCAGTTCTTC. This codes for CATSRAILAGVEQFF.

This clone was seen a handful of times. V is TRBV29-1 and J is TRBJ1-2; D is perhaps TRBD1 (5 bases). CDR1 is SQVTM, CDR2 ANQGSEA, per germline. The V gene lost 5 bases and the J gene lost 7 bases, with 17 bases spanning the gap. CDR3 length: 13 residues. CDR3 residues: CSVNPAGFVGYTF. Written as DNA, the CDR3 is TGCAGCGTTAATCCCGCAGGGTTCGTTGGCTACACCTTC.

The chain recombines TRBV19 with TRBJ2-1; no reliable D call. CDR1 and CDR2 (germline): LNHDA, SQIVND (reference sequence). CDR3 length: 16 residues. With 8 bases removed from V and 3 bases from J, the gap between germline ends came to 20 bases. The CDR3 region is CASSLSMTRSYNEQFF. The CDR3 nucleotides read TGTGCCAGTTCACTCTCAATGACACGGAGCTACAATGAGCAGTTCTTC.

The V gene is TRBV5-1, the J gene TRBJ2-2, with 10 bases lining up with TRBD2. J was trimmed by 5 bases and V by 0 bases; bases with no gene match: 7. The CDR3 contains 17 residues. Germline CDR1 and CDR2: SGHRS and YFSETQ. The CDR3 loop reads CASSLGSSGRGTGELFF. CDR3 sequence (DNA): TGCGCCAGCAGCTTGGGCTCTAGCGGGAGAGGGACCGGGGAGCTGTTTTTT.

This sequence joins TRBV2 and TRBJ2-7; a possible D gene is TRBD1 (6 bases). The CDR3 has 14 amino acids. Germline lookup yields CDR1 SNHLY and CDR2 FYNNEI. V dropped 7 bases and J dropped 3 bases, with 16 bases sitting between them. DNA for the CDR3: TGTGCCAGCAACCCAGGGGTTAGGGTCTACGAGCAGTACTTC. Protein: CASNPGVRVYEQYF.

The table lists this clone with a count of one. This rearrangement joins TRBV19 to TRBJ1-5; D unresolved. Germline V lookup: CDR1 LNHDA, CDR2 SQIVND (reference sequence). There are 18 residues in the CDR3. Trimming cost V 1 base and J 6 bases, with 22 bases left between them. CDR3 protein: CASSIVSAGMPAGQPQHF. The CDR3 DNA is TGTGCCAGTAGTATAGTATCGGCCGGAATGCCTGCAGGTCAGCCCCAGCATTTT.

This chain uses TRBV6-1 with TRBJ2-3; weak D call: TRBD1 (6 bases). Trimming removed 6 bases at V and 1 base at J, with 11 bases between. The CDR3 has 14 residues. Germline-derived CDR1 and CDR2 are MNHNS and SASEGT. The CDR3 protein is CASSSEGGTDTQYF. The CDR3 nucleotides read TGTGCCAGCAGCTCAGAGGGGGGCACAGATACGCAGTATTTT.

Only a few counts were recorded for this clone. V gene TRBV19 combines with J gene TRBJ2-3; 13 positions agree with TRBD2. The CDR3 sequence is 14 residues long. Germline CDR1 LNHDA, CDR2 SQIVND (reference sequence). J gave up 4 bases and V 6 bases, and 1 base lay outside the gene matches. The CDR3 reads CASRTSGRADTQYF. CDR3 nucleotides: TGTGCCAGTAGAACTAGCGGGAGGGCAGATACGCAGTATTTT.

The chain links TRBV5-6 to TRBJ1-1; the D is unclear. CDR3 length: 13 residues. Trimming pared 0 bases from V and 1 base from J, leaving 4 bases between. Germline V gene sequence: CDR1 SGHDT, CDR2 YYEEEE. CDR3 sequence reads: CASSLGRNTEAFF. CDR3 DNA sequence: TGTGCCAGCAGCTTGGGACGGAACACTGAAGCTTTCTTT.

The chain is built from TRBV27 and TRBJ1-1, with D hard to call. Germline lookup yields CDR1 MNHEY and CDR2 SMNVEV (reference sequence). V lost 2 bases and J 7 bases, leaving 11 bases between the germline ends. The CDR3 is 13 amino acids. The CDR3 reads CASSLLGSDEAFF. The CDR3 DNA follows: TGTGCCAGCAGTTTACTGGGTAGTGATGAAGCTTTCTTT.

The chain links TRBV6-5 to TRBJ2-7; TRBD1 matches at 7 bases. The CDR3 has 14 amino acids. CDR1 and CDR2 from the germline V gene are MNHEY and SVGAGI. With 7 bases clipped from V and 2 bases from J, the junction kept 8 bases outside the gene matches. CDR3 in DNA: TGTGCCAGCACCCGGACAGGCGGTACCTACGAGCAGTACTTC. Translating gives CASTRTGGTYEQYF.

This clone was seen a single time. V is TRBV19 and J is TRBJ2-5, with TRBD2 matching 13 bases. This CDR3 region has 16 residues. Trimming cost V 1 base and J 5 bases; bases outside gene matches: 4. Germline V CDR1 and CDR2: LNHDA, SQIVND (reference sequence). The CDR3 spells CASSIALTSGGETQYF. CDR3 coding DNA: TGTGCCAGTAGTATAGCTTTGACTAGCGGGGGGGAGACCCAGTACTTC.

This chain links TRBV30 with TRBJ1-5; D remains unclear. CDR3 length: 13 residues. CDR1 GTSNPN and CDR2 SVGIG come from the germline V gene (reference sequence). V lost 0 bases and J 5 bases, leaving 8 bases between the germline ends. CDR3 protein: CAWSVGWDQPQHF. The CDR3 nucleotides read TGTGCCTGGAGTGTAGGGTGGGATCAGCCCCAGCATTTT. The full variable domain, with the rest looked up from reference TRBV30 and TRBJ1-5, is SQTIHQWPATLVQPVGSPLSLECTVEGTSNPNLYWYRQAAGRGLQLLFYSVGIGQISSEVPQNLSASRPQDRQFILSSKKLLLSDSGFYLCAWSVGWDQPQHFGDGTRLSIL.

The gene calls are TRBV6-1 and TRBJ1-4, with 7 bases lining up with TRBD1. V was clipped by 5 bases and J by 10 bases; unmatched bases: 7. The CDR3 sequence is 13 residues long. Germline-derived CDR1 and CDR2 are MNHNS and SASEGT. CDR3 nucleotide sequence: TGTGCCAGCAGTACCGGGGACAGAGGAAAACTGTTTTTT. Translation: CASSTGDRGKLFF.

The chain has TRBV7-9 and TRBJ2-5, with a weak D call TRBD2 (7 bases). Germline assignment: CDR1 SEHNR and CDR2 FQNEAQ (reference sequence). This CDR3 spans 17 amino acids. V shed 1 base and J shed 1 base, with 16 bases lying between them. The CDR3 loop reads CASSLGRGPDSQETQYF. In nucleotides, the CDR3 is TGTGCCAGCAGCTTAGGGCGGGGGCCGGATTCCCAAGAGACCCAGTACTTC.

The chain has TRBV20-1 and TRBJ2-1; no clear D gene. The germline V gene encodes CDR1 DFQATT and CDR2 SNEGSKA (reference sequence). The CDR3 is made up of 11 amino acids. The CDR3 here is CRSEEYNEQFF. DNA for the CDR3: TGCAGGAGCGAGGAGTACAATGAGCAGTTCTTC.

This clone was seen once. The chain couples TRBV9 to TRBJ1-2; D not certain. Trimming took off 0 bases at V and 9 bases at J, with 15 bases between the two ends. The CDR3 is 14 amino acids. Germline lookup yields CDR1 SGDLS and CDR2 YYNGEE. The CDR3 region has the DNA TGTGCCAGCAGCGTAGAGTGGGCCACTCCTCGCTACACCTTC. Translating gives CASSVEWATPRYTF. The full variable domain, rest sourced from reference TRBV9 and TRBJ1-2, is DSGVTQTPKHLITATGQRVTLRCSPRSGDLSVYWYQQSLDQGLQFLIQYYNGEERAKGNILERFSAQQFPDLHSELNLSSLELGDSALYFCASSVEWATPRYTFGSGTRLTVV.

The chain uses TRBV19 and TRBJ1-1; weak D call: TRBD1 (5 bases). Trimming stripped 3 bases from V and 1 base from J, with 12 bases between. The germline gives CDR1 LNHDA, CDR2 SQIVND (reference sequence). This CDR3 comprises 15 residues. This CDR3 is CASSIIWGKNTEAFF. CDR3 nucleotide sequence: TGTGCCAGTAGTATCATATGGGGGAAGAACACTGAAGCTTTCTTT. The entire variable domain, with the rest obtained from reference TRBV19 and TRBJ1-1, is as follows: DGGITQSPKYLFRKEGQNVTLSCEQNLNHDAMYWYRQDPGQGLRLIYYSQIVNDFQKGDIAEGYSVSREKKESFPLTVTSAQKNPTAFYLCASSIIWGKNTEAFFGQGTRLTVV.

This clone has a handful of counts. The chain combines TRBV19 with TRBJ1-2; unclear D gene. This CDR3 has 14 amino acids. V was cut by 2 bases and J by 3 bases, with 10 bases left in between. Germline CDR1 LNHDA, CDR2 SQIVND (reference sequence). CDR3 in DNA: TGTGCCAGTAGTATATGGAGAGGCGACTATGGCTACACCTTC. This encodes CASSIWRGDYGYTF.

The V call is TRBV5-4, the J call TRBJ2-7; tentative D call: TRBD1 (5 bases). V was pared by 0 bases and J by 5 bases, with 15 bases between. The germline V gene encodes CDR1 SGHNT and CDR2 YYREEE (reference sequence). CDR3 length: 15 amino acids. Written as DNA, the CDR3 is TGTGCCAGCAGCTTGGCCGGTACAGGTCGGCACGAGCAGTACTTC. It codes for CASSLAGTGRHEQYF.

The V gene is TRBV27, the J gene TRBJ1-2; possibly TRBD1 for D (6 bases). The CDR3 covers 13 residues. The germline V gene encodes CDR1 MNHEY and CDR2 SMNVEV (reference sequence). V was shortened by 2 bases and J by 5 bases, with 9 bases between the two germline ends. The CDR3 DNA sequence: TGTGCCAGCAGTTTAGGGGGGGCTTATGGCTACACCTTC. Translated, it gives CASSLGGAYGYTF.

The chain uses TRBV6-1 and TRBJ2-3; D uncertain. Trimming left V 6 bases short and J 2 bases short, with 15 bases between. Germline V lookup: CDR1 MNHNS, CDR2 SASEGT. The CDR3 totals 15 residues. This CDR3 is CASSLLTSFTDTQYF. As DNA, the CDR3 is TGTGCCAGCAGCCTCCTGACATCTTTCACAGATACGCAGTATTTT.

The V gene is TRBV10-1, the J gene TRBJ2-7; 8 bases map to TRBD1. V lost 4 bases, J lost 6 bases, and 5 bases stayed unmatched. The germline CDR1 and CDR2 sequences are WNHNN and SYGVQD (reference sequence). This CDR3 contains 13 residues. The CDR3 region is CASSANTGGEQYF. CDR3 coding DNA: TGCGCCAGCAGTGCTAATACAGGGGGCGAGCAGTACTTC.

The chain uses TRBV6-1 and TRBJ2-7, with a possible D match to TRBD2 (5 bases). There are 13 residues in the CDR3. CDR1 MNHNS and CDR2 SASEGT come from the germline V gene. V lost 6 bases and J lost 2, with 11 bases in between. The CDR3 protein is CASRETITYEQYF. CDR3 DNA: TGTGCCAGCAGGGAGACTATTACCTACGAGCAGTACTTC.